This T cell receptor (beta chain) was sequenced during a study of shared clonotypes between healthy human individuals. The authors ran the assay at deep level. Clones were read by immunoSEQ multiplex PCR, and TCRdb kept only the in-frame ones, dropping some. This sample has about 460,000 clones; more than 70% occur once, and the top ten carry around 12%. This TCR was sampled from a middle-aged woman in good health. Some clones in this sample may be carry-over from other donors' samples. The sequencing sample was made of PBMCs.

CDR3 loop: CASSVDRPTEAFF. Here the CDR3 DNA reads TGTGCCAGCAGCGTGGACAGGCCAACTGAAGCTTTCTTT. V and J are TRBV7-2 and TRBJ1-1, with 7 bases matching TRBD1. CDR1 is SGHTA, CDR2 FQGNSA, per germline. This CDR3 has 13 amino acids. Trimming cost V 5 bases and J 5 bases; bases outside gene matches: 5.